The clone carrying this TCR beta chain was counted ten times or more. TCRdb re-called the 5' RACE reads with MiXCR, one entry per CDR3 protein. The table records approximately 24,000 distinct CDR3 sequences, less than 3% of them present only once. The data were taken from a study of CD8 T cells in ankylosing spondylitis. CDR3 length equals 18 residues. The ends were cut back, 3 bases at V and 0 bases at J, with 20 bases in the middle. CDR1 SGDLS and CDR2 YYNGEE come from the germline V gene. This receptor was taken from a female donor with ankylosing spondylitis or in good health (not recorded which). Sequenced sample: blood, either unsorted or a sorted T cell fraction (not recorded which). The chain combines TRBV9 with TRBJ2-3, with a weak D call TRBD2 (5 bases). CDR3 in amino acids: CASSDRRLGPYSTDTQYF. The DNA of the CDR3 is TGTGCCAGCAGCGATCGGAGGTTAGGGCCCTATAGCACAGATACGCAGTATTTT.